These 20 T cell receptor beta chains were sequenced from one sample in a study of cytomegalovirus exposure and HLA in healthy donors. It was with 60 Vbeta and 13 Jbeta primers that the PCR ran. Data came from immunoSEQ multiplex PCR; TCRdb stores just in-frame clones and leaves some out. Of about 190,000 clones in the sample, more than 60% were seen once. The material sequenced was PBMCs. The origin of the receptors is a woman under 40 in good health and CMV-seropositive.

This chain uses TRBV5-1 with TRBJ2-2; 7 bases are a match to TRBD2. The V and J ends lost 7 bases and 3 bases, in that order; junction bases with no gene match: 12. The CDR3 is 16 residues long. Germline CDR1 SGHRS, CDR2 YFSETQ. CDR3 in amino acids: CASEKGGRIYTGELFF. CDR3 in DNA: TGCGCCAGCGAGAAGGGAGGGAGGATCTACACCGGGGAGCTGTTTTTT.

The V gene is TRBV18, the J gene TRBJ2-5; no definite D call. The CDR3 covers 14 residues. Trimming took 2 bases from V and 0 from J, leaving 7 bases between them. Germline V gene lookup returns CDR1 KGHSH and CDR2 LQKENI. The CDR3 protein is CASSPMADQETQYF. The DNA for the CDR3 is TGTGCCAGCTCACCAATGGCAGACCAAGAGACCCAGTACTTC.

The CDR3 here is CASSLSRFGSPLHF. The CDR3 region has the DNA TGTGCCAGCAGCCTCTCCAGGTTTGGTTCACCCCTCCACTTT. V usage is TRBV11-2 and J usage is TRBJ1-6; D is unclear. The germline V gene encodes CDR1 SGHAT and CDR2 FQNNGV. V lost 5 bases to trimming and J lost 9 bases, with 14 bases between them. CDR3 size: 14 residues.

A single count supports this clone. The V and J genes are TRBV6-1 and TRBJ1-5; unclear D gene. CDR1 and CDR2 (germline): MNHNS, SASEGT. The V end was cut by 7 bases, the J end by 6 bases, with 13 bases between. The CDR3 has 13 residues. For the CDR3, the DNA is TGTGCCAGCACCGCGGTTTTGGCTCAGCCCCAGCATTTT. As protein: CASTAVLAQPQHF.

This chain uses TRBV11-2 with TRBJ1-1, with TRBD1 as a possible D gene (6 bases). V shed 2 bases and J shed 7 bases, with 17 bases lying between them. The CDR3 is 15 residues long. Germline CDR1 and CDR2: SGHAT and FQNNGV. CDR3 protein: CASSLPSRGFGEAFF. The CDR3 nucleotides are TGTGCCAGCAGCTTACCGTCCAGGGGATTTGGTGAAGCTTTCTTT.

This chain joins TRBV18 and TRBJ1-1; the D is unclear. This CDR3 comprises 13 residues. V was shortened by 0 bases and J by 4 bases, with 6 bases between the two germline ends. Germline V gene sequence: CDR1 KGHSH, CDR2 LQKENI. The CDR3 loop is CASSPPQVTEAFF. Written as DNA, the CDR3 is TGTGCCAGCTCACCACCGCAGGTCACTGAAGCTTTCTTT.

With respect to this clone: The sample carries other DNA sequences with the same CDR3. The V and J genes are TRBV30 and TRBJ2-2; TRBD2 might be the D (7 bases). This CDR3 is 14 amino acids long. The V end was cut by 2 bases, the J end by 4 bases, with 11 bases between. In germline, CDR1 is GTSNPN, CDR2 SVGIG (reference sequence). The CDR3 sequence is CAWSRGASTGELFF. The CDR3 DNA is TGTGCCTGGAGTCGGGGGGCAAGCACCGGGGAGCTGTTTTTT.

The rearrangement uses TRBV4-1 and TRBJ1-2; the match to TRBD1 covers 8 bases. The CDR3 loop spans 16 amino acids. V trimming: 4 bases; J trimming: 7 bases; junction bases outside the gene matches: 14. CDR1 is MGHRA and CDR2 is YSYEKL in the germline V gene. The CDR3 loop is CASSPQGAGSVGGYTF. CDR3 in DNA: TGCGCCAGCAGCCCGCAGGGGGCGGGCTCAGTCGGTGGCTACACCTTC.

The rearrangement joins TRBV9 to TRBJ2-1; D call uncertain. In germline, CDR1 is SGDLS, CDR2 YYNGEE. This CDR3 comprises 15 residues. Trimming took 4 bases from V and 6 from J, leaving 17 bases between them. CDR3 sequence (DNA): TGTGCCAGCAGCCCCCTCTCGGCCGGCGGCAATGAGCAGTTCTTC. Amino acids: CASSPLSAGGNEQFF.

The chain combines TRBV4-3 with TRBJ2-2, with 10 bases identical to TRBD2. The V and J ends lost 1 base and 3 bases, in that order; junction bases with no gene match: 5. Germline V gives CDR1 LGHNA, CDR2 YSLEER. CDR3 length equals 17 residues. The CDR3 nucleotides read TGCGCCAGCAGCCAAGCTCTAGCGGGAGCGCACACCGGGGAGCTGTTTTTT. It codes for CASSQALAGAHTGELFF.

This chain connects TRBV7-3 to TRBJ2-1, with D perhaps matching TRBD2 (6 bases). The germline CDR1 and CDR2 sequences are SGHTA and FQGTGA. The CDR3 runs 15 residues. V dropped 1 base and J dropped 0 bases, with 7 bases sitting between them. CDR3 sequence (DNA): TGTGCCAGCAGCTTAATGGGAGGCTCCTACAATGAGCAGTTCTTC. It codes for CASSLMGGSYNEQFF.

The chain uses TRBV7-8 and TRBJ1-3; D perhaps matches TRBD1 (5 bases). Deletions cut 4 bases from V and 2 bases from J, with 18 bases between. Per the germline V gene, CDR1 is SGHVS and CDR2 is FQNEAQ. The length of the CDR3 is 17 residues. The CDR3 loop is CASSSYGGTGAGNTIYF. CDR3 DNA: TGTGCCAGCAGCTCCTATGGGGGGACGGGAGCTGGAAACACCATATATTTT.

The table lists this clone with a few counts. The V gene is TRBV10-3, the J gene TRBJ1-1, with D hard to call. V lost 3 bases and J lost 1, with 9 bases in between. Germline CDR1 is ENHRY and CDR2 is SYGVKD. CDR3 size: 14 residues. The CDR3 loop is CAISDIGANTEAFF. The CDR3 DNA reads as TGTGCCATCAGTGATATTGGAGCGAACACTGAAGCTTTCTTT.

This sequence joins TRBV29-1 and TRBJ2-5; perhaps TRBD2 as D (6 bases). The CDR3 contains 12 residues. The V gene's germline CDR1 is SQVTM and CDR2 ANQGSEA. V was cut by 3 bases and J by 2 bases, with 7 bases left in between. CDR3 in DNA: TGCAGCGTTGAGGCGGGACAAGAGACCCAGTACTTC. Amino acid sequence: CSVEAGQETQYF.

This chain uses TRBV5-8 with TRBJ1-6; unclear D gene. This CDR3 comprises 19 residues. V was cut by 4 bases and J by 0 bases, with 20 bases left in between. In germline, CDR1 is SGHTS, CDR2 YDEGEE. This CDR3 reads CASSKHTLGDISYNSPLHF. The CDR3, as DNA: TGTGCCAGCAGCAAACACACCCTCGGGGATATCTCCTATAATTCACCCCTCCACTTT.

This chain links TRBV7-3 with TRBJ2-1, with TRBD2 matching over 12 bases. The CDR3 extends over 13 amino acids. The germline CDR1 and CDR2 sequences are SGHTA and FQGTGA. Losses at the gene ends were 5 bases for V and 10 bases for J; bases not matched to a gene: 3. The CDR3 region has the DNA TGTGCCAGCAGCCACGGGACTAGCGGGGAGCAGTTCTTC. Translation: CASSHGTSGEQFF.

V is TRBV11-2 and J is TRBJ2-2; 8 bases line up with TRBD1. Looked up from germline, CDR1 is SGHAT and CDR2 is FQNNGV. CDR3 length: 18 amino acids. Unmatched junction bases numbered 14, after V lost 1 base and J lost 7 bases. The CDR3 spells CASSLAKGQGAPVGELFF. The DNA for the CDR3 is TGTGCCAGCAGCTTAGCGAAGGGGCAGGGGGCGCCGGTCGGGGAGCTGTTTTTT.

This chain joins TRBV19 and TRBJ1-5; D is unresolved. In germline, CDR1 is LNHDA, CDR2 SQIVND (reference sequence). The CDR3 consists of 14 residues. Trimming removed 4 bases at V and 3 bases at J, with 10 bases between. In DNA form, the CDR3 reads TGTGCCAGTAGTAACCGGGAGCCCAATCAGCCCCAGCATTTT. Protein: CASSNREPNQPQHF.

The chain uses TRBV9 and TRBJ1-1; 9 nucleotides agree with TRBD1. After removal of 2 bases from V and 10 bases from J, the junction contained 9 bases not matched to a gene. The CDR3 contains 14 residues. CDR1 is SGDLS and CDR2 is YYNGEE in the germline V gene. As DNA, the CDR3 is TGTGCCAGCAGCGTGGCACAGGGGGCCAGGGGAGCTTTCTTT. Translation: CASSVAQGARGAFF.

The chain carries TRBV5-6 and TRBJ2-3; D may be TRBD1 (5 bases). The germline CDR1 and CDR2 sequences are SGHDT and YYEEEE. The CDR3 extends over 16 amino acids. V was clipped by 4 bases and J by 2 bases, with 17 bases between them. CDR3 sequence: CASSRLGWTFTDTQYF. The CDR3 bases are TGTGCCAGCAGCCGACTCGGGTGGACATTCACAGATACGCAGTATTTT.